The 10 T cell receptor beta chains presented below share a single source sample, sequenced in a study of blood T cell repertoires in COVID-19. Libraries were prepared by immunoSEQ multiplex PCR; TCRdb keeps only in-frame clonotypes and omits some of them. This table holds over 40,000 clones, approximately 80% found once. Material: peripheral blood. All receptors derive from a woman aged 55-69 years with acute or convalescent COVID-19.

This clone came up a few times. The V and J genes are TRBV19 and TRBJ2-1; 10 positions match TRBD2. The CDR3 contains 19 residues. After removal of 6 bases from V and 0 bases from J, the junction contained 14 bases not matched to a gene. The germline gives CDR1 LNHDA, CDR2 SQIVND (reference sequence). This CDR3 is CASRKGSGRALSSYNEQFF. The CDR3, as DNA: TGTGCCAGTAGGAAAGGGAGCGGGAGGGCCTTGAGCTCCTACAATGAGCAGTTCTTC.

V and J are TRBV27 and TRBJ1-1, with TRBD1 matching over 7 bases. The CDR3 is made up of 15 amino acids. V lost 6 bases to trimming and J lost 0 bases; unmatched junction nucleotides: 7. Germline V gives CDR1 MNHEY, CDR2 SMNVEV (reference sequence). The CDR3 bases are TGTGCCAGCAGGTCGGGACAGATCATGAACACTGAAGCTTTCTTT. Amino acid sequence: CASRSGQIMNTEAFF.

The CDR3 sequence: CASSLRDREETQYF. The DNA of the CDR3 is TGTGCCAGCAGTTTACGGGACAGGGAGGAGACCCAGTACTTC. The V and J genes are TRBV28 and TRBJ2-5, with 9 bases matching TRBD1. The germline gives CDR1 MDHEN, CDR2 SYDVKM. V lost 2 bases and J lost 5; bases outside the gene matches: 3. The length of the CDR3 is 14 residues.

The CDR3 bases are TGTGCCAGCAGCACAGGGTTTGCTAATGAAAAACTGTTTTTT. This gives the protein CASSTGFANEKLFF. The chain is built from TRBV7-9 and TRBJ1-4, with D maybe TRBD1 (6 bases). CDR3 length equals 14 residues. Germline loops: CDR1 SEHNR, CDR2 FQNEAQ (reference sequence). Deletions cut 5 bases from V and 3 bases from J, with 10 bases between.

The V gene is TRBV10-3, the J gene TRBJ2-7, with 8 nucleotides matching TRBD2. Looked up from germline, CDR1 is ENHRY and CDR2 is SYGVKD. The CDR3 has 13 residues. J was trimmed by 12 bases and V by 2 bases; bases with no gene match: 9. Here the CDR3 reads CAISEAGLGLGYF. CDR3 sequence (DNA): TGTGCCATCAGTGAGGCGGGACTAGGCCTAGGGTACTTC.

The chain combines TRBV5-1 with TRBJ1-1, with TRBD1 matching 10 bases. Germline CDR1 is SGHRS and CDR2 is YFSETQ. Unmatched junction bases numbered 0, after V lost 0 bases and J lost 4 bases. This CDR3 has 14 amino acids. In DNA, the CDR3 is TGCGCCAGCAGCTTGGGACAGGGGGCCACTGAAGCTTTCTTT. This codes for CASSLGQGATEAFF.

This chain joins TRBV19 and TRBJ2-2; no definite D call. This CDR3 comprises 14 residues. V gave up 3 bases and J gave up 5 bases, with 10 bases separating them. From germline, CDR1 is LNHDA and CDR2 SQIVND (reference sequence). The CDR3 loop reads CASSIFVSTGELFF. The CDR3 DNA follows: TGTGCCAGTAGTATCTTTGTCTCTACCGGGGAGCTGTTTTTT.

In DNA form, the CDR3 reads TGTGCCAGCAGTGACGGTGGCCGACCGCCGGAGGATGAAGCTTTCTTT. This encodes CASSDGGRPPEDEAFF. The V and J genes are TRBV6-4 and TRBJ1-1; D gene ambiguous. CDR1 is MRHNA, CDR2 SNTAGT, per germline. Trimming took off 2 bases at V and 7 bases at J, with 20 bases between the two ends. The CDR3 is made up of 16 amino acids.

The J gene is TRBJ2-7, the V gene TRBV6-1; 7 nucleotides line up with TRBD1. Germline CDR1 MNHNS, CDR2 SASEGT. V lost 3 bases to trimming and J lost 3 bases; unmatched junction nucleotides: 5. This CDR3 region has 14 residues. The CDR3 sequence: CASSEPGQNYEQYF. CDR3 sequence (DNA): TGTGCCAGCAGTGAGCCGGGACAGAACTACGAGCAGTACTTC.

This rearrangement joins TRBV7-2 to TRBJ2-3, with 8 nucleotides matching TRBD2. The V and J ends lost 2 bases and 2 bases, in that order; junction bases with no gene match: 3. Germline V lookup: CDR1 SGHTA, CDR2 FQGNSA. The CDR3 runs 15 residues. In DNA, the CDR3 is TGTGCCAGCAGCTTATCGGGAGGGATCACAGATACGCAGTATTTT. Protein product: CASSLSGGITDTQYF.